The 27 T cell receptor beta chains presented below share a single source sample, sequenced in a study of PD-1 blockade in classical Hodgkin lymphoma. Relapses following autologous stem cell transplantation were seen in all patients, with brentuximab vedotin exposure varying. Data came from immunoSEQ multiplex PCR; TCRdb stores just in-frame clones and leaves some out. The data contain 9,000 to 13,000 clones, 80% of them singletons. The source was peripheral blood mononuclear cells (PBMCs), collected before the second cycle of nivolumab. These receptors were collected from a human donor with classical Hodgkin lymphoma.

This clone was observed once. V is TRBV27 and J is TRBJ2-3, with a weak D call TRBD2 (6 bases). Looked up from germline, CDR1 is MNHEY and CDR2 is SMNVEV (reference sequence). CDR3 length equals 14 residues. Trimming pared 7 bases from V and 1 base from J, leaving 12 bases between. The CDR3 bases are TGTGCCAGCAAGAGGGGCGGGGGCACAGATACGCAGTATTTT. Protein product: CASKRGGGTDTQYF.

The chain joins TRBV19 to TRBJ1-4; D unresolved. V lost 10 bases and J lost 6, with 21 bases in between. The germline gives CDR1 LNHDA, CDR2 SQIVND (reference sequence). The CDR3 has 15 residues. CDR3 loop: CATATFSGVHEKLFF. The CDR3 nucleotides are TGTGCCACCGCAACTTTCTCGGGAGTTCATGAAAAACTGTTTTTT.

Points on this clone: The sample holds other DNA sequences that translate to the same CDR3. The V call is TRBV19, the J call TRBJ1-2; tentative D call: TRBD1 (6 bases). The CDR3 runs 14 residues. Germline CDR1 and CDR2: LNHDA and SQIVND (reference sequence). Trimming left V 3 bases short and J 8 bases short, with 16 bases between. Here the CDR3 reads CASSISQGSGGYTF. The CDR3, as DNA: TGTGCCAGTAGTATTTCACAGGGATCGGGCGGCTACACCTTC.

Only a few counts were recorded for this clone. This chain uses TRBV7-3 with TRBJ1-6, with D unclear. CDR3 length equals 15 residues. CDR1 and CDR2 (germline): SGHTA, FQGTGA. Trimming took off 5 bases at V and 9 bases at J, with 17 bases between the two ends. This CDR3 is CASSPNPGLGSPLHF. CDR3 DNA sequence: TGTGCCAGCAGCCCCAACCCCGGCCTTGGTTCACCCCTCCACTTT.

This chain uses TRBV4-1 with TRBJ2-5; 9 nucleotides align to TRBD2. The germline CDR1 and CDR2 sequences are MGHRA and YSYEKL. Germline trimming cut 0 bases from V and 5 bases from J; bases unmatched to any gene: 7. CDR3 length equals 16 residues. The CDR3 reads CASSQDRGLAFETQYF. CDR3 nucleotides: TGCGCCAGCAGCCAAGATCGGGGACTAGCTTTTGAGACCCAGTACTTC.

V usage is TRBV15 and J usage is TRBJ2-1; tentative D call: TRBD1 (5 bases). V lost 0 bases to trimming and J lost 2 bases, with 11 bases between them. This CDR3 has 16 amino acids. Germline V CDR1 and CDR2: LNHNV, YYDKDF (reference sequence). The CDR3 sequence: CATSRDGAPTYNEQFF. The CDR3 bases are TGTGCCACCAGCAGAGATGGGGCACCAACCTACAATGAGCAGTTCTTC.

The table lists this clone with a count of one. The chain joins TRBV7-6 to TRBJ2-2; D unresolved. The CDR3 runs to 15 residues. Per the germline V gene, CDR1 is SGHVS and CDR2 is FNYEAQ. V was shortened by 5 bases and J by 2 bases, with 12 bases between the two germline ends. CDR3 amino acids: CASSGRTENTGELFF. Here the CDR3 DNA reads TGTGCCAGCAGCGGAAGGACGGAAAACACCGGGGAGCTGTTTTTT.

The chain is built from TRBV13 and TRBJ2-7; D is unclear. Germline V gene data show CDR1 as PRHDT and CDR2 as FYEKMQ (reference sequence). The CDR3 length is 12 residues. V was clipped by 5 bases and J by 2 bases, with 7 bases between them. CDR3 loop: CASSTEPYEQYF. The CDR3 DNA follows: TGTGCCAGCAGCACAGAACCCTACGAGCAGTACTTC.

This clone was observed a handful of times. The rearrangement uses TRBV6-1 and TRBJ1-5; perhaps TRBD1 as D (5 bases). This CDR3 is 15 amino acids long. The germline V gene encodes CDR1 MNHNS and CDR2 SASEGT. The V gene lost 8 bases and the J gene lost 0 bases, with 14 bases spanning the gap. The CDR3 DNA reads as TGTGCCAGCCAGGCGGGGCTAGATAGCAATCAGCCCCAGCATTTT. Protein: CASQAGLDSNQPQHF.

The rearrangement joins TRBV5-6 to TRBJ1-2; D not certain. The CDR3 has 14 residues. The germline V gene has CDR1 SGHDT and CDR2 YYEEEE. Trimming took 5 bases from V and 4 from J, leaving 15 bases between them. CDR3 nucleotide sequence: TGTGCCAGCAGTTCTATGGGTTTACCCTATGGCTACACCTTC. The encoded protein is CASSSMGLPYGYTF.

This chain links TRBV11-2 with TRBJ1-2, with TRBD1 as a possible D gene (5 bases). With 5 bases removed from V and 3 bases from J, the gap between germline ends came to 16 bases. Per germline, CDR1 SGHAT and CDR2 FQNNGV. This CDR3 has 15 residues. CDR3 in DNA: TGTGCCAGCAGCCCGCAACGCGCAGGGTACTATGGCTACACCTTC. It yields the protein CASSPQRAGYYGYTF.

V is TRBV10-3 and J is TRBJ1-4; 9 nucleotides line up with TRBD1. After removal of 10 bases from V and 5 bases from J, the junction contained 8 bases not matched to a gene. Looked up from germline, CDR1 is ENHRY and CDR2 is SYGVKD. CDR3 length: 14 amino acids. CDR3 protein: CATRMGQGNEKLFF. CDR3 DNA: TGTGCCACCCGCATGGGACAGGGAAATGAAAAACTGTTTTTT.

The chain couples TRBV9 to TRBJ2-1; 12 nucleotides align to TRBD2. The CDR3 totals 15 residues. Germline CDR1 and CDR2: SGDLS and YYNGEE. The V gene end was trimmed by 4 bases and the J gene end by 7 bases; junction bases not matched to a gene: 6. CDR3 nucleotide sequence: TGTGCCAGCAGCTCCTGGACTAGCGGGATAAATGAGCAGTTCTTC. This gives the protein CASSSWTSGINEQFF.

The chain has TRBV5-4 and TRBJ1-1; possibly TRBD1 for D (5 bases). The CDR3 has 14 amino acids. CDR1 and CDR2 (germline): SGHNT, YYREEE (reference sequence). V was trimmed by 0 bases and J by 1 base, leaving 7 bases between them. CDR3 sequence reads: CASSLAQGNTEAFF. Written as DNA, the CDR3 is TGTGCCAGCAGCTTGGCGCAGGGGAACACTGAAGCTTTCTTT.

This clone was counted only a few times. V gene TRBV14 combines with J gene TRBJ2-5; D uncertain. This CDR3 is 15 amino acids long. Germline V CDR1 and CDR2: SGHDN, FVKESK. The V end lost 1 base, the J end lost 1 base, and 10 bases lay between the germline ends. The DNA for the CDR3 is TGTGCCAGCAGCCAAGGTTGGCGGACCCAAGAGACCCAGTACTTC. Protein: CASSQGWRTQETQYF.

This clone showed up just once. Here the CDR3 DNA reads TGTGCCAGTAGTATAAGGGGGACAGGGTTTGGCTACACCTTC. Its translation: CASSIRGTGFGYTF. The gene calls are TRBV19 and TRBJ1-2; 9 nucleotides line up with TRBD1. The V segment lost 2 bases and the J segment 7 bases; nucleotides outside the gene matches: 5. CDR1 and CDR2 (germline): LNHDA, SQIVND (reference sequence). This CDR3 contains 14 residues.

As to this clone: This sequence may be a read error, since a much larger clone differs from it by one base. The sample carries other DNA sequences with the same CDR3. V is TRBV30 and J is TRBJ1-2; 7 bases match TRBD1. Germline CDR1 and CDR2: GTSNPN and SVGIG (reference sequence). The CDR3 has 14 residues. The CDR3: CAEERDRGLYGYTF. The CDR3 coding sequence is TGTGCGGAGGAGCGGGATAGGGGGCTCTATGGCTACACCTTC.

The chain recombines TRBV5-1 with TRBJ2-1, with TRBD2 as a possible D gene (6 bases). Trimming took off 4 bases at V and 0 bases at J, with 17 bases between the two ends. CDR1 is SGHRS and CDR2 is YFSETQ in the germline V gene. There are 17 residues in the CDR3. The CDR3: CASSGDWSTSSYNEQFF. Here the CDR3 DNA reads TGCGCCAGCAGCGGGGACTGGTCGACGAGCTCCTACAATGAGCAGTTCTTC.

The rearrangement links TRBV28 to TRBJ2-5; 9 nucleotides agree with TRBD1. Germline V gene lookup returns CDR1 MDHEN and CDR2 SYDVKM. V lost 7 bases, J lost 5 bases, and 8 bases stayed unmatched. The CDR3 length is 14 residues. This chain's CDR3 is CASTTQGAVETQYF. In DNA form, the CDR3 reads TGTGCCAGCACCACACAGGGGGCGGTGGAGACCCAGTACTTC.

This chain uses TRBV19 with TRBJ2-7; TRBD1 agrees at 7 bases. This CDR3 has 13 amino acids. Germline trimming cut 4 bases from V and 6 bases from J; bases unmatched to any gene: 6. Germline CDR1 reads LNHDA; CDR2 reads SQIVND (reference sequence). Here the CDR3 DNA reads TGTGCCAGTAGTAACAGGGGTGGAGCCGAGCAGTACTTC. Translated, it gives CASSNRGGAEQYF. The full variable domain, rest sourced from reference TRBV19 and TRBJ2-7, is DGGITQSPKYLFRKEGQNVTLSCEQNLNHDAMYWYRQDPGQGLRLIYYSQIVNDFQKGDIAEGYSVSREKKESFPLTVTSAQKNPTAFYLCASSNRGGAEQYFGPGTRLTVT.

The genes are TRBV5-4 and TRBJ2-6, with D possibly matching TRBD1 (6 bases). Trimming stripped 7 bases from V and 4 bases from J, with 21 bases between. This CDR3 has 17 amino acids. CDR1 is SGHNT and CDR2 is YYREEE in the germline V gene (reference sequence). CDR3 coding DNA: TGTGCCAGCGGACGGGCGGCAGGGGCGGTCGGGGCCAACGTCCTGACTTTC. Its translation: CASGRAAGAVGANVLTF.

The V call is TRBV19, the J call TRBJ1-1, with a tentative D call TRBD1 (5 bases). The CDR3 is 14 residues long. V was trimmed by 6 bases and J by 3 bases, leaving 14 bases between them. Germline V lookup: CDR1 LNHDA, CDR2 SQIVND (reference sequence). CDR3 coding DNA: TGTGCCAGTAGCCCGGGGGGGACCCACACTGAAGCTTTCTTT. Its translation: CASSPGGTHTEAFF.

The chain couples TRBV19 to TRBJ2-5; 9 nucleotides line up with TRBD1. After removal of 7 bases from V and 0 bases from J, the junction contained 12 bases not matched to a gene. This CDR3 region has 17 residues. Germline V gene sequence: CDR1 LNHDA, CDR2 SQIVND (reference sequence). CDR3 amino acids: CASTAMAGQGHQETQYF. The DNA for the CDR3 is TGTGCCAGTACCGCCATGGCGGGACAGGGTCACCAAGAGACCCAGTACTTC.

V usage is TRBV11-2 and J usage is TRBJ1-1; 10 bases fit TRBD1. V dropped 4 bases and J dropped 4; count of bases not matched to a gene: 9. Germline assignment: CDR1 SGHAT and CDR2 FQNNGV. CDR3 length: 16 amino acids. This chain's CDR3 is CASSWGQGLLGTEAFF. The CDR3 bases are TGTGCCAGCAGCTGGGGACAGGGGCTCCTCGGCACTGAAGCTTTCTTT.

The genes are TRBV19 and TRBJ2-2; TRBD2 aligns across 10 bases. There are 15 residues in the CDR3. The V gene's germline CDR1 is LNHDA and CDR2 SQIVND (reference sequence). J was trimmed by 5 bases and V by 9 bases; bases with no gene match: 9. This chain's CDR3 is CASWTSGRGTGELFF. DNA for the CDR3: TGTGCCAGCTGGACTAGCGGTAGGGGAACCGGGGAGCTGTTTTTT.

The chain has TRBV23-1 and TRBJ2-7; 8 bases agree with TRBD1. TRBV23-1 is filed as an ORF, its function uncertain. This CDR3 contains 18 residues. Trimming at V came to 0 bases and at J to 0 bases, leaving 10 bases not matched to a gene. The DNA of the CDR3 is TGCGCCAGCAGTCAATCCTTTTATGGGACAGGCGGCTCCTACGAGCAGTACTTC. It is translated as CASSQSFYGTGGSYEQYF.

The chain carries TRBV6-4 and TRBJ2-2; unclear D gene. This CDR3 is 13 amino acids long. V lost 0 bases, J lost 5 bases, and 4 bases lay in between. CDR1 is MRHNA, CDR2 SNTAGT, per germline. CDR3 amino acids: CASSDSETGELFF. The CDR3 DNA follows: TGTGCCAGCAGTGACTCGGAGACCGGGGAGCTGTTTTTT.